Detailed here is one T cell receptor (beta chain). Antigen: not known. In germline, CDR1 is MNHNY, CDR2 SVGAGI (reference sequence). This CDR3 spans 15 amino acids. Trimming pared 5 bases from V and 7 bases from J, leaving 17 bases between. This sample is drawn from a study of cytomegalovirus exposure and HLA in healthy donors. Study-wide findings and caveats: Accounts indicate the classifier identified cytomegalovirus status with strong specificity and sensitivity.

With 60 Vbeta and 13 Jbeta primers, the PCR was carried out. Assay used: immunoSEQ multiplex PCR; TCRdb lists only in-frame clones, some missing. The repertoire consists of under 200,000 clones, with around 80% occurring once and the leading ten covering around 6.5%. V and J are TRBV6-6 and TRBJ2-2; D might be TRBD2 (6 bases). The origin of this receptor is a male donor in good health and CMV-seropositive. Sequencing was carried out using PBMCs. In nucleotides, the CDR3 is TGTGCCAGCAGTCCGCTCAGAGTGGAGGGCGGGGAGCTGTTTTTT. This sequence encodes CASSPLRVEGGELFF.